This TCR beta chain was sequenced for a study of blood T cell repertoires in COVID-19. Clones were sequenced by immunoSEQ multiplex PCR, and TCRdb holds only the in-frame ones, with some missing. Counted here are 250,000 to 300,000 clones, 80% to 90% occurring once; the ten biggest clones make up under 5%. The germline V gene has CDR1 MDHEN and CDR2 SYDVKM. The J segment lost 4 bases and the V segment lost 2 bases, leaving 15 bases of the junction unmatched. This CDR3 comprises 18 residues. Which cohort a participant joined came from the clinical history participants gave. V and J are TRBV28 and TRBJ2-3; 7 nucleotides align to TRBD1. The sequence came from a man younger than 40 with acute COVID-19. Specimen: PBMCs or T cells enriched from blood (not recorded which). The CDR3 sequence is CASSLPSGQPRGSDTQYF. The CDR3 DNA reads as TGTGCCAGCAGTTTACCCTCGGGACAGCCACGAGGGTCAGATACGCAGTATTTT.